A single sample gave rise to the 5 T cell receptor beta chains below, sequenced in a study of T cell repertoires in cytomegalovirus infection. TCRdb used MiXCR to reprocess the reads, holding one entry per CDR3 protein. The data hold hundreds of thousands of distinct CDR3 sequences, with approximately 33% observed a single time. The antigens for these receptors are not known. This sample comprised cultured PBMCs, obtained from culture after CMV antigen stimulation. The receptors shown here come from a human donor in good health (CMV status not recorded). Some clones in this sample may be carry-over from other donors' samples.

The chain joins TRBV10-3 to TRBJ1-4, with 10 positions matching TRBD1. With V trimmed by 5 bases and J by 8 bases, 8 bases remained unmatched. Germline V gene sequence: CDR1 ENHRY, CDR2 SYGVKD. The CDR3 has 15 amino acids. Here the CDR3 reads CAISPRTGGYEKLFF. In nucleotides, the CDR3 is TGTGCCATCAGTCCACGGACAGGGGGTTACGAAAAACTGTTTTTT.

This clonotype was recorded at least ten times. J is TRBJ2-3 and V is TRBV7-2, with no clear D. The germline V and J ends were trimmed by 0 bases and 4 bases, with 5 bases remaining between them. The CDR3 totals 13 residues. Per germline, CDR1 SGHTA and CDR2 FQGNSA. The CDR3 loop reads CASSLARADTQYF. For the CDR3, the DNA is TGTGCCAGCAGCTTAGCCCGGGCAGATACGCAGTATTTT.

The rearrangement links TRBV7-2 to TRBJ2-5, with TRBD2 matching over 8 bases. Trimming cost V 0 bases and J 9 bases; bases outside gene matches: 9. Germline values: CDR1 SGHTA, CDR2 FQGNSA. CDR3 length: 15 amino acids. This CDR3 is CASSLAPTGGGAQYF. The CDR3 nucleotides read TGTGCCAGCAGCTTAGCGCCCACGGGGGGGGGGGCCCAGTACTTC.

V usage is TRBV7-8 and J usage is TRBJ2-2; D is unresolved. V shed 2 bases and J shed 3 bases, with 7 bases lying between them. CDR3 length equals 14 residues. Germline lookup yields CDR1 SGHVS and CDR2 FQNEAQ. CDR3 residues: CASSLRSDTGELFF. DNA for the CDR3: TGTGCCAGCAGCTTACGATCTGACACCGGGGAGCTGTTTTTT. Filled out from reference TRBV7-8 and TRBJ2-2, the complete variable domain reads GAGVSQSPRYKVAKRGQDVALRCDPISGHVSLFWYQQALGQGPEFLTYFQNEAQLDKSGLPSDRFFAERPEGSVSTLKIQRTQQEDSAVYLCASSLRSDTGELFFGEGSRLTVL.

The J gene is TRBJ2-1, the V gene TRBV7-6; D is unresolved. The CDR3 contains 14 residues. V lost 3 bases and J 9 bases, leaving 15 bases between the germline ends. Germline V gene lookup returns CDR1 SGHVS and CDR2 FNYEAQ. The CDR3: CASSFVDRWSEQFF. The CDR3 DNA reads as TGTGCCAGCAGCTTCGTCGACCGGTGGAGTGAGCAGTTCTTC.